This entry describes one T cell receptor (beta chain). Sequencing was performed with immunoSEQ multiplex PCR; in TCRdb, only in-frame clones are kept and a portion is missing. The sample lists 57,000 or so clones; around 90% were seen once. The data were taken from a study of control samples from healthy donors and cancer patients. Unmatched junction bases numbered 5, after V lost 3 bases and J lost 2 bases. Germline V gene data show CDR1 as SGHVS and CDR2 as FNYEAQ. This CDR3 region has 16 residues. Input material: PBMCs. The rearrangement joins TRBV7-6 to TRBJ2-3, with 10 bases aligning to TRBD2. The sequence came from a man between 60 and 70 years old with colorectal cancer. The CDR3 here is CASSLVSGGLTDTQYF. As DNA, the CDR3 is TGTGCCAGCAGCTTGGTTAGCGGGGGGCTCACAGATACGCAGTATTTT.